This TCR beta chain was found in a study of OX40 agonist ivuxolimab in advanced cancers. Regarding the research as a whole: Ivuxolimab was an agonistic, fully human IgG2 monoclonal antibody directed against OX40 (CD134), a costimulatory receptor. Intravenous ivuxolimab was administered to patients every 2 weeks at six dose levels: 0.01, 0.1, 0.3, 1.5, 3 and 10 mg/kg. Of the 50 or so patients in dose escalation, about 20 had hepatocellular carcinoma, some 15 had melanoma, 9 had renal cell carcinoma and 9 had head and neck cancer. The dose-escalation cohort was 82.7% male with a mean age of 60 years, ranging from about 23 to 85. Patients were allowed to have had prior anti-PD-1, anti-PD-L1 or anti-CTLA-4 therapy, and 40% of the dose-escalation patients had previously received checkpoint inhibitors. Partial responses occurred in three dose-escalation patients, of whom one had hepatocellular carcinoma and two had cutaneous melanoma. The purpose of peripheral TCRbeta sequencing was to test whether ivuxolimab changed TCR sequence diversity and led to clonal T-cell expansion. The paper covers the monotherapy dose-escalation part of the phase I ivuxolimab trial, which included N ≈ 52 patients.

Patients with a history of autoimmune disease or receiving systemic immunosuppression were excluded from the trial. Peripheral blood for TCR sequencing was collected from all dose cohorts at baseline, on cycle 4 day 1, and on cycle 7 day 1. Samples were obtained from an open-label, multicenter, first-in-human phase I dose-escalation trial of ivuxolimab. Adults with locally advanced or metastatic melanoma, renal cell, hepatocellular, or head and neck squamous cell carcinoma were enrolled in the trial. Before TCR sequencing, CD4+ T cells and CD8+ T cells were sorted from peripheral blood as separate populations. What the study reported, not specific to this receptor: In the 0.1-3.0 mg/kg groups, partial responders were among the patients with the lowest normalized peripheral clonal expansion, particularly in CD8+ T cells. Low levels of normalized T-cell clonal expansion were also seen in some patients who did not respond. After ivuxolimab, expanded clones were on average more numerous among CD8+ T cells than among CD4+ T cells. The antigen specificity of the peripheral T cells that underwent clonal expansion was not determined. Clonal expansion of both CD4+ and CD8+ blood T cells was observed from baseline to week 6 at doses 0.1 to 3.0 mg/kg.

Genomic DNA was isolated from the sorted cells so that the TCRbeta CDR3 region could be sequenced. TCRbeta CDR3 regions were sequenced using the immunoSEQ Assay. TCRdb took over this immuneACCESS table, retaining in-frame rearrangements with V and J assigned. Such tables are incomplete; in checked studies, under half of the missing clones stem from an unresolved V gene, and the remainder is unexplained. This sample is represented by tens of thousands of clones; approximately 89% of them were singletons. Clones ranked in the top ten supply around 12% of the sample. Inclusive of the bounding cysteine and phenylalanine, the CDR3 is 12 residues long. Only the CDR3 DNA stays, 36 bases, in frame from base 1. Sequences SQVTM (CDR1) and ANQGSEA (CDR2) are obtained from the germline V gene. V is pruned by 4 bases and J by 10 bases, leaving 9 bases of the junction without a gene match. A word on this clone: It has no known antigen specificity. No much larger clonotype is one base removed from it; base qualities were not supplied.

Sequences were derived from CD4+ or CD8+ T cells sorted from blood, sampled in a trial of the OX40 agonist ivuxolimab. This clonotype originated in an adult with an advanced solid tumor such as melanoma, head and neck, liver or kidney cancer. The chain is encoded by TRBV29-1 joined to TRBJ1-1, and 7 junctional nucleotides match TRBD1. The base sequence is TGCAGCGTTGTACTGGACAGGCCTGGAGCTTTCTTT. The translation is CSVVLDRPGAFF. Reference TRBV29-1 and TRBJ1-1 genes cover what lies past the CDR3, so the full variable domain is SAVISQKPSRDICQRGTSLTIQCQVDSQVTMMFWYRQQPGQSLTLIATANQGSEATYESGFVIDKFPISRPNLTFSTLTVSNMSPEDSSIYLCSVVLDRPGAFFGQGTRLTVV.